This T cell receptor beta chain was profiled in a study of blood T cell repertoires in COVID-19 (dated by TCRdb to about 2020). General notes on the study: Collaborator samples came from the United States, Italy and Spain and covered acute and convalescent phases of COVID-19. The prospective study material was composed of cDNA or gDNA derived from T cells, B-cell-depleted T cells, or PBMCs. Deeply sampled blood TCRbeta repertoires from subjects exposed to, actively infected with, or recovered from COVID-19 were included in the dataset. The repertoires were made available in a free public database intended to serve as a resource for research on the immune response to SARS-CoV-2. Samples were obtained from the ongoing ImmuneRACE study (first 160 participants) and from about 1,300 subjects provided by 6 global collaborators. A de-identified subject ID, COVID-19 status, age in years and sex were almost always included in the sample metadata. HLA class I and class II types, where available, came from metadata supplied by the sample provider rather than from assay-based typing. Here is what the overall study found, with its caveats: The quantity of clinical and demographic metadata differed by source and by participant and was supplied without curation.

Each collaborating institution followed its own protocols to collect whole blood in K2EDTA tubes. For TCRbeta analysis, collaborator samples were shipped as frozen whole blood, as isolated PBMCs, or as DNA extracted from either sample type. According to the germline V gene (reference sequence), CDR1 reads LNHDA and CDR2 reads SQIVND. The V end loses 4 bases and the J end loses 2 bases, and a stretch of 15 bases separates them. The CDR3, cysteine through phenylalanine, is 16 amino acids long. The kept DNA is CDR3 alone, 48 bases in frame from the first base. A word on this clone: Its antigen is still unknown. Base qualities are missing; no much larger clone stands one base away.

TCRbeta CDR3 regions were amplified from genomic DNA by means of the immunoSEQ Assay, a bias-controlled multiplex PCR. Regarding the original processing steps: Within the assay, amplification of reference gene primers was used to estimate how many nucleated cells each sample contained. Sequence reads were collapsed and filtered to measure the absolute abundance of every unique TCRbeta CDR3 rearrangement. For each sample, productive Simpson clonality was calculated as the square root of Simpson's diversity index over productive rearrangements. Drawn from immuneACCESS, this table holds only the in-frame rearrangements with V and J called that TCRdb kept. Clones are partly lost; checked studies trace under half to an unresolved V gene and leave the rest unexplained. V, J and clone size reflect that table, while D and trimming were determined from the DNA. The sample table lists about 190,000 clones, 70% to 90% of them with a count of one. Of the sample, roughly a fifth falls within the top ten clones.

Sequenced input: peripheral blood. The chain joins TRBV19 to TRBJ2-4, with no D gene named confidently. This receptor was taken from a man between 60 and 75 years old with active or convalescent COVID-19. The CDR3 region: CASSNQTELTKNIQYF. The nucleotide sequence is TGTGCCAGTAGTAACCAGACTGAACTGACCAAAAACATTCAGTACTTC.